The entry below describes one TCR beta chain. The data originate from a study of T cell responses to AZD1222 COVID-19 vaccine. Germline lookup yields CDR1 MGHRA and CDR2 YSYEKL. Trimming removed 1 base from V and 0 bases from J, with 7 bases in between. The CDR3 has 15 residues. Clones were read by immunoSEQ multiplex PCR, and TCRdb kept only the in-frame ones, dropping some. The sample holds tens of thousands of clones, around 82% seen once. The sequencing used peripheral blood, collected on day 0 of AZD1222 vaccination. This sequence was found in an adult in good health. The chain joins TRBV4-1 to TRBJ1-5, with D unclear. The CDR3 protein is CASSQASDSNQPQHF. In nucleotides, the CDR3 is TGCGCCAGCAGCCAAGCTTCAGATAGCAATCAGCCCCAGCATTTT.